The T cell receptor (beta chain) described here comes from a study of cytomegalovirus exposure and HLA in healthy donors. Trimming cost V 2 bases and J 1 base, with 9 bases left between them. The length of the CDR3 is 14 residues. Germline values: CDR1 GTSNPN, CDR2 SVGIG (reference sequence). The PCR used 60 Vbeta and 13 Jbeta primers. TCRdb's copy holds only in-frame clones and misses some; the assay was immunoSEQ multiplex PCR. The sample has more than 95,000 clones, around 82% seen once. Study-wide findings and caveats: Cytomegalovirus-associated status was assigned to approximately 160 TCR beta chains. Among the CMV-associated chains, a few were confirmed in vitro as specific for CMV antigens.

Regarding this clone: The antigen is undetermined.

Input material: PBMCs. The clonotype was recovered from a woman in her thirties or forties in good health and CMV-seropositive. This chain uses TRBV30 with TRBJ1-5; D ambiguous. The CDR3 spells CAWSPLRSNQPQHF. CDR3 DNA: TGTGCCTGGAGTCCTCTGAGGAGCAATCAGCCCCAGCATTTT.